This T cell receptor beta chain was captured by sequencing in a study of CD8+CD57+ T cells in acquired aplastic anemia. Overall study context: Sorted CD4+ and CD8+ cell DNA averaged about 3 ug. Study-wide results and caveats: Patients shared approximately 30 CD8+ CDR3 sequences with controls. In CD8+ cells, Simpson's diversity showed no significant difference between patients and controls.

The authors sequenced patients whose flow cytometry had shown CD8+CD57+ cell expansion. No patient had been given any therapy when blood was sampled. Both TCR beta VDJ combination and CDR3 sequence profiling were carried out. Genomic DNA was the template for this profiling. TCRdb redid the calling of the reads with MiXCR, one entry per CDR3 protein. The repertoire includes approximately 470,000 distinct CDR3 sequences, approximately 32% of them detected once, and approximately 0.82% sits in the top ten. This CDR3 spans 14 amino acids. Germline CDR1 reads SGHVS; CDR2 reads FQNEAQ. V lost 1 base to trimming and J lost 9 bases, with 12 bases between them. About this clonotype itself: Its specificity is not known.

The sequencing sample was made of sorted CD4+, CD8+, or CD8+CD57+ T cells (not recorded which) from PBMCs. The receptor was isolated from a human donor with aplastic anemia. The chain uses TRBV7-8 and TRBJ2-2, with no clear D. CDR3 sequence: CASSLVGQARELFF. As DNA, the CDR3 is TGTGCCAGCAGCTTAGTGGGCCAAGCAAGGGAGCTGTTTTTT.